The 7 T cell receptor beta chains below were found in one sample sequenced in a study of blood T cell repertoires in COVID-19. Measured with immunoSEQ multiplex PCR; TCRdb has only the in-frame clones, and not every one. The table shows roughly 700,000 clones, with around 90% occurring only once. Input material: peripheral blood. The receptors here all came from a woman between 18 and 30 years old with acute or convalescent COVID-19.

The rearrangement links TRBV5-5 to TRBJ2-7; 8 nucleotides agree with TRBD2. The CDR3 consists of 16 residues. The J segment lost 2 bases and the V segment lost 5 bases, leaving 12 bases of the junction unmatched. The germline V gene encodes CDR1 SGHKS and CDR2 YYEKEE (reference sequence). The DNA of the CDR3 is TGTGCCAGCAGACCCGAGGAGCGGGGGCTTCCCTACGAGCAGTACTTC. It codes for CASRPEERGLPYEQYF.

The genes are TRBV4-3 and TRBJ1-1; D not resolved. This CDR3 spans 14 amino acids. The V gene lost 0 bases and the J gene lost 1 base, with 6 bases spanning the gap. The V gene's germline CDR1 is LGHNA and CDR2 YSLEER. The CDR3 spells CASSQDAANTEAFF. As DNA, the CDR3 is TGCGCCAGCAGCCAAGATGCGGCGAACACTGAAGCTTTCTTT.

V and J are TRBV19 and TRBJ2-7; TRBD1 matches 9 bases. CDR3 length equals 15 residues. Germline assignment: CDR1 LNHDA and CDR2 SQIVND (reference sequence). V lost 1 base and J lost 0; bases outside the gene matches: 1. The CDR3 region has the DNA TGTGCCAGTAGTATAGCGGGACAGGGCTCCTACGAGCAGTACTTC. Protein: CASSIAGQGSYEQYF.

The chain is built from TRBV5-1 and TRBJ1-3; D gene uncertain. With 7 bases removed from V and 3 bases from J, the gap between germline ends came to 17 bases. Germline CDR1 SGHRS, CDR2 YFSETQ. The CDR3 is made up of 15 amino acids. The CDR3 DNA sequence: TGCGCCAGCCACCAACAGAGGGCGGGTGGAAACACCATATATTTT. Translation: CASHQQRAGGNTIYF. The full variable domain, in which reference TRBV5-1 and TRBJ1-3 provide the parts outside the CDR3, is KAGVTQTPRYLIKTRGQQVTLSCSPISGHRSVSWYQQTPGQGLQFLFEYFSETQRNKGNFPGRFSGRQFSNSRSEMNVSTLELGDSALYLCASHQQRAGGNTIYFGEGSWLTVV.

The gene calls are TRBV1 and TRBJ2-2; TRBD2, the D gene given by the table, was not confirmed from the DNA. TRBV1 is listed as a pseudogene. The CDR3 covers 15 residues. The CDR3 region is CTSSQDSRRDGELFF. Here the CDR3 DNA reads TGCACCAGCAGCCAAGATTCCCGGAGAGACGGGGAGCTGTTTTTT.

The rearrangement joins TRBV7-2 to TRBJ2-1; 9 bases line up with TRBD2. V was pared by 3 bases and J by 6 bases, with 6 bases of the junction left unmatched. The CDR3 runs to 15 residues. Germline CDR1 is SGHTA and CDR2 is FQGNSA. The CDR3 here is CASSFPGTSFNEQFF. As DNA, the CDR3 is TGTGCCAGCAGCTTCCCCGGGACTAGCTTCAATGAGCAGTTCTTC.

In this sample, this clone turned up a few times. J is TRBJ1-2 and V is TRBV2, with a possible D match to TRBD1 (5 bases). This CDR3 contains 14 residues. Germline assignment: CDR1 SNHLY and CDR2 FYNNEI. V lost 2 bases and J 6 bases, leaving 13 bases between the germline ends. CDR3 residues: CASSESRPGDGYTF. CDR3 nucleotides: TGTGCCAGCAGTGAATCTCGGCCGGGGGATGGCTACACCTTC.